The 20 T cell receptor beta chains presented below share a single source sample, sequenced in a study of tumor and adjacent non-tumor tissue in lung cancer. This sample's RNA came from whole unsorted tissue. The normal lung tissue was taken more than 3 cm from the tumor edge. TCRbeta libraries were built with three rounds of nested PCR, modified from ARM-PCR. MiXCR, run by TCRdb on the multiplex PCR reads, gives a single entry per CDR3 protein. The sample carries tens of thousands of distinct CDR3 sequences, 76% recorded once. The sequenced material came from distant non-tumor lung tissue. The receptors stem from an older man with non-small cell lung cancer.

This clonotype was observed a handful of times. A clone one base away is much larger, so this may be a read error. The chain joins TRBV6-2 or TRBV6-3 to TRBJ2-7; 11 bases agree with TRBD2. The CDR3 consists of 15 residues. V shed 8 bases and J 2 bases; nucleotides not matched to a gene: 8. Germline V gene lookup returns CDR1 MNHEY and CDR2 SVGEGT. For the CDR3, the DNA is TGTGCCAGCTGGTCGACTAGCGGGAATACCTACGAGCAGTACTTC. Its protein product is CASWSTSGNTYEQYF.

On this clonotype itself: Being one base from a much bigger clone, this may be a read error. The V and J genes are TRBV14 and TRBJ1-1; a possible D gene is TRBD1 (5 bases). Germline V gene data show CDR1 as SGHDN and CDR2 as FVKESK. The CDR3 has 13 residues. The CDR3, as DNA: TGTGCCAGCATCCAACTGGGGGGCACTGAAGCTTTCTTT. Residues: CASIQLGGTEAFF.

In regard to this clonotype: A junction end diverges from the germline sequence, so it may reflect a read error. V is TRBV28 and J is TRBJ1-2; TRBD1 matches 9 bases. Germline assignment: CDR1 MDHEN and CDR2 SYDVKM. There are 17 residues in the CDR3. This CDR3 is CASSLLSSTGGTRGYIF. In nucleotides, the CDR3 is TGTGCCAGCAGTTTATTATCGAGCACAGGGGGCACTCGTGGCTACATCTTC.

Details on this clonotype: A much larger clone differs by one base, so this may be a read error. The rearrangement uses TRBV6-2 or TRBV6-3 and TRBJ2-7; 7 bases map to TRBD2. The germline V gene encodes CDR1 MNHEY and CDR2 SVGEGT. CDR3 length: 14 residues. The CDR3 loop is CTSSYGGSSYEQYF. CDR3 bases: TGTACCAGCAGTTACGGCGGGAGCTCCTACGAGCAGTACTTC.

Comment on this clonotype: One junction end does not reproduce the germline sequence, and a read error may be involved. This chain uses TRBV11-3 with TRBJ2-1, with a possible D match to TRBD2 (7 bases). The CDR3 is made up of 16 amino acids. Germline assignment: CDR1 SGHNT and CDR2 YENEEA. CDR3 sequence: CASSLDPTGGRGEPFF. In nucleotides, the CDR3 is TGTGCCAGCAGCCTAGATCCCACGGGAGGCAGGGGTGAGCCGTTCTTC.

Concerning this clonotype: One end of the junction fails to match germline, which may point to a read error. The V gene is TRBV6-1, the J gene TRBJ2-3; D remains unclear. Germline CDR1 is MNHNS and CDR2 is SASEGT. This CDR3 spans 12 amino acids. DNA for the CDR3: TGTACCAGCACTGAATCCAGCTTTACGCAGTATTTT. Translated, it gives CTSTESSFTQYF.

Notes on this clonotype: One end of the junction is discordant with germline, which a read error may explain. The chain employs TRBV28 and TRBJ2-7; 7 bases map to TRBD1. Germline V CDR1 and CDR2: MDHEN, SYDVKM. The length of the CDR3 is 13 residues. CDR3 loop: CAISFWDSWEQYF. The CDR3 DNA reads TGTGCCATCAGTTTCTGGGACAGCTGGGAGCAGTACTTC.

This clonotype is labeled as medium-sized (0.01 to 0.1%). The genes are TRBV29-1 and TRBJ2-1, with D possibly being TRBD2 (5 bases). Germline V gives CDR1 SQVTM, CDR2 ANQGSEA. The CDR3 spans 16 residues. The germline V and J ends were trimmed by 2 bases and 5 bases, with 19 bases remaining between them. The CDR3 protein is CSVELYDNGVDNEQFF. CDR3 sequence (DNA): TGCAGCGTTGAACTCTATGACAACGGGGTGGACAATGAGCAGTTCTTC.

The V and J genes are TRBV29-1 and TRBJ2-7; D unresolved. This CDR3 contains 15 residues. In germline, CDR1 is SQVTM, CDR2 ANQGSEA. V lost 4 bases and J lost 3, with 19 bases in between. CDR3 DNA sequence: TGCAGCGTTGTGAGGAATGGCCCAGGAGACTACGAGCAGTACTTC. Translation gives CSVVRNGPGDYEQYF.

This CDR3 reads CASSLQPGGNREQYF. As DNA, the CDR3 is TGTGCCAGCAGCTTACAGCCGGGGGGTAATCGCGAGCAGTACTTC. The chain has TRBV7-8 and TRBJ2-7, with 7 bases matching TRBD2. J lost 6 bases, V lost 2 bases, and 10 bases had no gene match. This CDR3 has 15 residues. Germline CDR1 and CDR2: SGHVS and FQNEAQ.

A note on this clonotype: A single base separates this from a much larger clone, so it may be a read error. The chain uses TRBV5-6 and TRBJ1-3; D gene uncertain. The V gene's germline CDR1 is SGHDT and CDR2 YYEEEE. This CDR3 contains 15 residues. Between the trimmed V and J ends, which lost 5 bases and 2 bases, there was a span of 14 bases. The CDR3 spells CASRSAGKTGNTIYF. The CDR3 region has the DNA TGTGCCAGCAGGTCGGCGGGTAAAACTGGAAACACCATATATTTT.

This chain uses TRBV11-2 with TRBJ2-1; no clear D. CDR1 and CDR2 (germline): SGHAT, FQNNGV. Trimming pared 9 bases from V and 8 bases from J, leaving 17 bases between. The CDR3 consists of 13 residues. The CDR3 DNA is TGTGCCAGTAGTTCTTCGTATGTGGATGAGCAGTTCTTC. This sequence encodes CASSSSYVDEQFF.

Points on this clonotype: A read error may account for a junction end that differs from germline. V is TRBV29-1 and J is TRBJ2-2; perhaps TRBD1 as D (7 bases). In germline, CDR1 is SQVTM, CDR2 ANQGSEA. The CDR3 has 14 residues. CDR3: CSVGRGGDTGGLFF. CDR3 sequence (DNA): TGCAGCGTTGGGCGAGGGGGCGACACCGGGGGGCTGTTTTTT.

The chain combines TRBV29-1 with TRBJ1-2; unclear D gene. The CDR3 has 14 residues. The germline V gene has CDR1 SQVTM and CDR2 ANQGSEA. The V and J ends lost 5 bases and 10 bases respectively, with 23 bases between them. CDR3 residues: CSVRTPLVRGAYTF. Here the CDR3 DNA reads TGCAGCGTTAGGACCCCCTTAGTTCGCGGTGCCTACACCTTC.

Comment on this clonotype: At one of its ends the junction is not consistent with the germline gene, which may arise from a read error. The chain uses TRBV6-2 or TRBV6-3 and TRBJ1-5; the D gene is possibly TRBD1 (5 bases). Germline V gene sequence: CDR1 MNHEY, CDR2 SVGEGT. CDR3 size: 14 residues. The CDR3 nucleotides read TGTGCCAGTAGTTTCCACAGGTTAGATAAGCCCCAGCATTTT. Translating gives CASSFHRLDKPQHF.

A note on this clonotype: At one end, the junction sequence differs from germline, possibly due to a read error. The chain uses TRBV5-6 and TRBJ2-3; the D is unclear. The germline V gene encodes CDR1 SGHDT and CDR2 YYEEEE. CDR3 size: 15 residues. The CDR3 sequence: CASSLGLRSTDTQYF. In DNA, the CDR3 is TGTGCCAGCAGCTTGGGCCTGCGAAGTACGGATACGCAATATTTT.

Regarding this clonotype: Germline is not matched at one junction end, which may reflect a read error. The V and J genes are TRBV6-2 or TRBV6-3 and TRBJ1-1, with D possibly being TRBD1 (6 bases). The CDR3 length is 15 residues. Per the germline V gene, CDR1 is MNHEY and CDR2 is SVGEGT. The CDR3 DNA sequence: TGTGCCAGCCGACCTTTTCTGGGACAAAGAAAAGAAGCTTTCTTC. Translating gives CASRPFLGQRKEAFF.

The chain joins TRBV29-1 to TRBJ2-5, with D possibly TRBD1 on 5 matching bases. The length of the CDR3 is 13 residues. Germline CDR1 reads SQVTM; CDR2 reads ANQGSEA. V was clipped by 6 bases and J by 5 bases, with 16 bases between them. In DNA, the CDR3 is TGCAGCGTGGACAAGAGGTTCCAGGAGACCCAGTACTTC. Amino acids: CSVDKRFQETQYF. Filled out from reference TRBV29-1 and TRBJ2-5, the complete variable domain reads SAVISQKPSRDICQRGTSLTIQCQVDSQVTMMFWYRQQPGQSLTLIATANQGSEATYESGFVIDKFPISRPNLTFSTLTVSNMSPEDSSIYLCSVDKRFQETQYFGPGTRLLVL.

V gene TRBV20-1 combines with J gene TRBJ1-6; D is possibly TRBD1 (6 bases). V gave up 5 bases and J gave up 5 bases, with 19 bases separating them. The CDR3 is 16 residues long. Germline V lookup: CDR1 DFQATT, CDR2 SNEGSKA (reference sequence). The CDR3 DNA sequence: TGCAGTGCTGGAAGTGTTACGGGACATAATAATTCACCCCTCCACTTT. Protein sequence: CSAGSVTGHNNSPLHF.

Concerning this clonotype itself: The conserved phenylalanine or tryptophan is not found at the CDR3 terminus, so this likely reflects a read error. The chain employs TRBV12-5 and TRBJ1-5; 7 bases match TRBD1. Per germline, CDR1 LGHNT and CDR2 FRNRAP. The CDR3 runs to 13 residues. Losses at the gene ends were 9 bases for V and 4 bases for J; bases not matched to a gene: 6. The CDR3 coding sequence is TGTGCTAGCGCCCCGGACAGGAATCAGCCCCAGCATTAT. It encodes CASAPDRNQPQHY.